The 13 T cell receptor beta chains in this list originate from one sample, sequenced in a study of blood T cells in healthy people across ages. The use of a sample-barcoded 5' primer and a J-beta primer mix characterized a second PCR of about 7 to 12 cycles. One entry per CDR3 protein results from TCRdb running MiXCR on the 5' RACE reads. The table lists approximately 820,000 distinct CDR3 sequences, under 45% of them singletons. The specimen sequenced was blood. These receptors originate from a man aged 55 to 70 in good health.

The V call is TRBV12-3 or TRBV12-4, the J call TRBJ2-3; D possibly uses TRBD1 or TRBD2 (5 bases each). CDR3 length: 16 amino acids. Trimming removed 2 bases at V and 8 bases at J, with 20 bases between. The CDR3 DNA reads as TGTGCCAGCAGTTTAATCCAGGGATGGGAAGGAGGTACGCAGTATTTT. Translated: CASSLIQGWEGGTQYF.

The J gene is TRBJ2-7, the V gene TRBV4-1; a weak D match, TRBD2 (6 bases). The CDR3 covers 14 residues. Between the trimmed V and J ends, which lost 3 bases and 6 bases, there was a span of 15 bases. Per the germline V gene, CDR1 is MGHRA and CDR2 is YSYEKL. CDR3 in amino acids: CASSQAGGVPEQYF. In DNA form, the CDR3 reads TGCGCCAGCAGCCAGGCCGGAGGGGTCCCCGAGCAGTACTTC.

This clonotype has only one observation. The chain couples TRBV19 to TRBJ2-7; the D gene is possibly TRBD2 (5 bases). The J call is in doubt because the DNA end fits TRBJ2-5 better. Germline CDR1 LNHDA, CDR2 SQIVND (reference sequence). The CDR3 spans 13 residues. CDR3 nucleotide sequence: TGTGCCAGTAGTAATCCGGGGATGGAGACCCAGTACTTC. Its translation: CASSNPGMETQYF.

The CDR3 DNA is TGTGCCAGCAACCCTCGGACAGGGCTGGGCTATGGCTACACCTTC. The encoded protein is CASNPRTGLGYGYTF. V and J are TRBV7-2 and TRBJ1-2; 8 bases are a match to TRBD1. Germline V gene sequence: CDR1 SGHTA, CDR2 FQGNSA. The CDR3 covers 15 residues. Trimming cost V 7 bases and J 4 bases; bases outside gene matches: 11.

In its sample, this clonotype was seen a few times. The rearrangement uses TRBV4-1 and TRBJ2-1; TRBD2 matches 10 bases. Germline CDR1 MGHRA, CDR2 YSYEKL. The J segment lost 8 bases and the V segment lost 0 bases, leaving 4 bases of the junction unmatched. This CDR3 spans 15 amino acids. CDR3: CASSQEGLAPYEQFF. Written as DNA, the CDR3 is TGCGCCAGCAGCCAAGAGGGACTAGCGCCGTATGAGCAGTTCTTC.

This clonotype has just a few counts. This chain uses TRBV24-1 with TRBJ2-1; D perhaps matches TRBD1 (6 bases). Looked up from germline, CDR1 is KGHDR and CDR2 is SFDVKD. Between the trimmed V and J ends, which lost 5 bases and 9 bases, there was a span of 13 bases. This CDR3 contains 13 residues. CDR3 region: CATSAQTGSEQFF. CDR3 nucleotide sequence: TGTGCCACCAGTGCCCAAACAGGGAGTGAGCAGTTCTTC.

This clonotype was observed once. CDR3 protein: CASSPASRETQYF. The CDR3 DNA sequence: TGTGCCAGCTCACCTGCTAGTCGGGAGACCCAGTACTTC. The rearrangement joins TRBV18 to TRBJ2-5; unclear D gene. This CDR3 is built from 13 residues. Trimming cost V 3 bases and J 5 bases, with 10 bases left between them. In germline, CDR1 is KGHSH, CDR2 LQKENI.

This clonotype came up a few times. The rearrangement uses TRBV11-2 and TRBJ2-1, with no clear D. This CDR3 is 13 amino acids long. Germline CDR1 SGHAT, CDR2 FQNNGV. Trimming stripped 1 base from V and 7 bases from J, with 8 bases between. CDR3: CASSLGTWNEQFF. The CDR3 nucleotides read TGTGCCAGCAGCTTAGGAACCTGGAATGAGCAGTTCTTC.

The V and J genes are TRBV6-2 or TRBV6-3 and TRBJ2-3; D is perhaps TRBD1 (6 bases). The germline CDR1 and CDR2 sequences are MNHEY and SVGEGT. Trimming pared 6 bases from V and 1 base from J, leaving 17 bases between. There are 16 residues in the CDR3. The CDR3 protein is CASSLRGGGGTDTQYF. The CDR3 DNA reads as TGTGCCAGCAGCCTCAGGGGCGGCGGTGGCACAGATACGCAGTATTTT.

This clonotype was detected a few times. V is TRBV18 and J is TRBJ2-1, with TRBD2 identical over 8 bases. The V gene end was trimmed by 0 bases and the J gene end by 5 bases; junction bases not matched to a gene: 6. CDR3 length: 16 residues. Germline V lookup: CDR1 KGHSH, CDR2 LQKENI. CDR3 amino acids: CASSPPSGGPNNEQFF. DNA for the CDR3: TGTGCCAGCTCACCACCAAGCGGGGGTCCCAACAATGAGCAGTTCTTC.

This clonotype was detected a few times. The chain has TRBV5-1 and TRBJ1-2; D remains ambiguous. Germline values: CDR1 SGHRS, CDR2 YFSETQ. Trimming cost V 0 bases and J 8 bases, with 11 bases left between them. CDR3 length equals 13 residues. CDR3 in DNA: TGCGCCAGCAGCTTGGAACTCCGGTCCGGCTACACCTTC. Encoded protein: CASSLELRSGYTF.

A note on this clonotype: A much larger clone differs by one base, so this may be a read error. The chain is built from TRBV7-9 and TRBJ2-7, with D uncertain. CDR1 and CDR2 (germline): SEHNR, FQNEAQ (reference sequence). Trimming pared 6 bases from V and 4 bases from J, leaving 16 bases between. The CDR3 is 14 residues long. CDR3 protein: CASSANGKPYEQYF. The CDR3 region has the DNA TGTGCCAGCAGTGCGAATGGTAAGCCGTACGAGCAGTACTTC. The variable domain in full, with the rest retrieved from reference TRBV7-9 and TRBJ2-7, is DTGVSQNPRHKITKRGQNVTFRCDPISEHNRLYWYRQTLGQGPEFLTYFQNEAQLEKSRLLSDRFSAERPKGSFSTLEIQRTEQGDSAMYLCASSANGKPYEQYFGPGTRLTVT.

The rearrangement links TRBV7-9 to TRBJ2-5; D gene ambiguous. V lost 5 bases and J 6 bases, leaving 10 bases between the germline ends. The CDR3 contains 12 residues. CDR1 is SEHNR, CDR2 FQNEAQ, per germline (reference sequence). Written as DNA, the CDR3 is TGTGCCAGCAGCCCAACCGCGAAGACCCAGTACTTC. The encoded protein is CASSPTAKTQYF.